This TCR beta chain comes out of a study of radiotherapy plus CTLA-4 blockade in lung cancer. Germline V lookup: CDR1 LGHNA, CDR2 YSLEER. The CDR3 is 17 residues long. The ends lost 2 bases at V and 1 base at J; junction bases unmatched: 4. This clone was counted once. No antigen is known for it. Using immunoSEQ multiplex PCR, the repertoire was profiled, and TCRdb retains in-frame clones only, with some absent. In the table there are approximately 78,000 clones, around four fifths of which are singletons. The study treated chemo-refractory metastatic non-small-cell lung cancer patients with focal radiation plus ipilimumab CTLA-4 blockade. Study findings and constraints: Radiotherapy was combined with ipilimumab, and tumor-derived TCR clones then expanded in blood. Response was reportedly best predicted by early blood T cell clone dynamics, with interferon-beta.

The source material was peripheral blood, sampled from a patient treated with radiotherapy plus ipilimumab. This TCR was sampled from a human donor with non-small cell lung cancer who had a complete response to radiotherapy plus ipilimumab. This chain joins TRBV4-3 and TRBJ2-2, with 10 bases fitting TRBD2. CDR3 sequence (DNA): TGCGCCAGCAGCCAATTTCTAGCGGGAGAGAACACCGGGGAGCTGTTTTTT. Translation: CASSQFLAGENTGELFF.